The clone carrying this TCR beta chain appeared many times. Its target is unknown. The data belong to a study of early T cells in non-severe SARS-CoV-2 infection. Unique molecular identifiers (one per individual cDNA molecule) were attached. Via MiXCR, TCRdb re-called the 5' RACE reads, giving one row per CDR3 protein. The sample includes roughly 99,000 distinct CDR3 sequences, around 10% of them seen just once. V was shortened by 2 bases and J by 5 bases, with 12 bases between the two germline ends. The CDR3 contains 14 residues. Germline V CDR1 and CDR2: SGHNT, YYREEE (reference sequence). General study results and limits: VDJdb matching skewed toward anti-spike CD8 responses, missing private and CD4 specificities.

This TCR derives from an adult who was a healthcare worker with PCR-confirmed SARS-CoV-2 infection or an uninfected control (not recorded which). Sequencing was carried out using whole blood. The chain is built from TRBV5-4 and TRBJ2-3; D ambiguous. CDR3 sequence reads: CASSLEDQGDTQYF. In DNA, the CDR3 is TGTGCCAGCAGCTTAGAGGACCAAGGAGATACGCAGTATTTT.